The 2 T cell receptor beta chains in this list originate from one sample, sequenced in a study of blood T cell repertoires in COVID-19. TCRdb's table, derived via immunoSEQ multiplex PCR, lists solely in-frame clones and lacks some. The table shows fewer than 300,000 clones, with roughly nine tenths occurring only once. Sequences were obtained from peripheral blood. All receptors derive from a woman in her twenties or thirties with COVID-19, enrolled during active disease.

Here the CDR3 DNA reads TGTGCCAGCAGCCTGGGACAGGCGAGCTCCTACGAGCAGTACTTC. Its protein is CASSLGQASSYEQYF. V usage is TRBV28 and J usage is TRBJ2-7, with 8 nucleotides matching TRBD1. CDR3 length: 15 amino acids. V lost 6 bases to trimming and J lost 0 bases; unmatched junction nucleotides: 7. CDR1 is MDHEN, CDR2 SYDVKM, per germline.

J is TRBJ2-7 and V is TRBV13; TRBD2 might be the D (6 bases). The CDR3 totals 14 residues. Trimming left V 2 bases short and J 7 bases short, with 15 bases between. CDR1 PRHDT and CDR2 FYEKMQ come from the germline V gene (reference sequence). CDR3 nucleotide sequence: TGTGCCAGCAGCTTATTAGGGCTAGCGTGGGAGCAGTACTTC. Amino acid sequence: CASSLLGLAWEQYF.